Listed below are T cell receptor beta chains from one sample, sequenced in a study of T cells in Graves' hyperthyroidism and ophthalmopathy. Using its own MiXCR run on the multiplex PCR reads, TCRdb lists one record per CDR3 protein. Among hundreds of thousands of distinct CDR3 sequences listed, roughly 14% were seen once. The sample taken for sequencing was blood. The receptor set was obtained from a woman between 45 and 65 years old with Graves' ophthalmopathy. The CDR3 runs from the conserved cysteine through the conserved F or W. Fields, in order: J gene, V gene, clone size, D gene, CDR3 protein, CDR3 DNA. D genes are given only for firm matches. Only part of the rows carry a size: once, few, many, or a class if the clone is expanded.

J: TRBJ2-1
V: TRBV28
size: -
D: TRBD2
CDR3: CATLGESEREGFEQFF
DNA: TGTGCCACCCTGGGGGAGTCGGAGCGGGAGGGCTTTGAGCAGTTCTTC

J: TRBJ2-3
V: TRBV9
size: -
D: -
CDR3: CASSSELTDTQYF
DNA: TGTGCCAGCAGCTCAGAGTTGACAGATACGCAGTATTTT

J: TRBJ1-1
V: TRBV19
size: many
D: -
CDR3: CASSIPPQGGGTEAFF
DNA: TGTGCCAGTAGTATCCCCCCACAGGGTGGTGGCACTGAAGCTTTCTTT

J: TRBJ1-6
V: TRBV7-2
size: few
D: TRBD1
CDR3: CASSLVQGVNSPLHF
DNA: TGTGCCAGCAGCTTAGTACAGGGGGTAAATTCACCCCTCCACTTT

J: TRBJ1-2
V: TRBV7-8
size: many
D: TRBD1
CDR3: CASSYRDRTGYTF
DNA: TGTGCCAGCAGCTACCGGGACAGGACTGGCTACACCTTC

J: TRBJ2-3
V: TRBV13
size: -
D: -
CDR3: CATLRRGKDTQYF
DNA: TGTGCCACTCTCCGGCGGGGAAAAGATACGCAGTATTTT

J: TRBJ1-1
V: TRBV6-1
size: -
D: -
CDR3: CASRAPVGAEAFF
DNA: TGTGCCAGCAGGGCCCCCGTGGGGGCTGAAGCTTTCTTT

J: TRBJ2-3
V: TRBV6-2/TRBV6-3
size: -
D: TRBD2
CDR3: CASRTSYTDTQYF
DNA: TGTGCCAGCCGGACTAGTTACACAGATACGCAGTATTTT

J: TRBJ2-3
V: TRBV4-1
size: -
D: -
CDR3: CASSQYTADTQYF
DNA: TGCGCCAGCAGCCAATACACAGCTGATACGCAGTATTTT

J: TRBJ2-3
V: TRBV6-2/TRBV6-3
size: many
D: TRBD2
CDR3: CASTPTRLAGDTDTQYF
DNA: TGTGCCAGCACCCCGACTAGACTAGCGGGGGACACAGATACGCAGTATTTT

J: TRBJ2-7
V: TRBV11-3
size: -
D: TRBD1
CDR3: CASSLRRTGGYEQYF
DNA: TGTGCCAGCAGCTTACGCCGGACAGGGGGCTACGAGCAGTACTTC

J: TRBJ1-3
V: TRBV20-1
size: -
D: -
CDR3: CSATLNSDTIYF
DNA: TGCAGTGCTACATTGAACTCGGACACCATATATTTT

J: TRBJ1-1
V: TRBV6-5
size: few
D: -
CDR3: CASSYVQGQMNTEAFF
DNA: TGTGCCAGCAGTTACGTGCAGGGGCAGATGAACACTGAAGCTTTCTTT

J: TRBJ1-3
V: TRBV2
size: -
D: -
CDR3: CASSASGNTIYF
DNA: TGTGCCAGCTCAGCCTCTGGAAACACCATATATTTT

J: TRBJ2-7
V: TRBV20-1
size: many
D: TRBD2
CDR3: CSARDLTSGAAYEQYF
DNA: TGCAGTGCTAGAGACCTTACTAGCGGAGCAGCCTACGAGCAGTACTTC

J: TRBJ2-5
V: TRBV15
size: many
D: TRBD2
CDR3: CATSQLGLAGAISGETQYF
DNA: TGTGCCACCAGCCAGTTGGGGCTAGCGGGAGCAATTTCCGGAGAGACCCAGTACTTC

J: TRBJ2-7
V: TRBV29-1
size: few
D: -
CDR3: CSVVWGNYEQYF
DNA: TGCAGCGTTGTATGGGGGAACTACGAGCAGTACTTC

J: TRBJ2-5
V: TRBV12-3/TRBV12-4
size: -
D: TRBD1
CDR3: CASTRGQGAVGETQYF
DNA: TGTGCCAGCACCCGCGGACAGGGCGCGGTGGGGGAGACCCAGTACTTC

J: TRBJ2-3
V: TRBV9
size: -
D: -
CDR3: CASSVVPDTQYF
DNA: TGTGCCAGCAGCGTAGTTCCTGATACGCAGTATTTT

J: TRBJ2-7
V: TRBV7-9
size: few
D: -
CDR3: CASRTGANSEQYF
DNA: TGTGCCAGCAGGACCGGGGCTAACTCCGAGCAGTACTTC